This T cell receptor (beta chain) was captured by sequencing in a study of cytomegalovirus exposure and HLA in healthy donors. CDR1 and CDR2 (germline): MDHEN, SYDVKM. V lost 2 bases and J 5 bases, leaving 18 bases between the germline ends. The CDR3 length is 17 residues. Findings and limits, study-wide: In a later analysis, compared with equally common non-associated chains, HLA-associated beta chains were more expanded. Most sequenced TCRs were rare (though some public TCRs occurred in many donors).

Details on this clone: Its antigen remains unknown.

The PCR used 60 Vbeta and 13 Jbeta primers. Here immunoSEQ multiplex PCR was the method, and the copy in TCRdb shows in-frame clones only, minus some. The repertoire consists of 100,000 to 150,000 clones, with more than 60% occurring once and the leading ten covering around 3.6%. This chain uses TRBV28 with TRBJ2-2; maybe TRBD2 (6 bases). The sample taken for sequencing was PBMCs. This TCR was sampled from a young man in good health and CMV-seronegative. For the CDR3, the DNA is TGTGCCAGCAGTTTAGGGGGGTTTTGGACGGGGACCGGGGAGCTGTTTTTT. Translation: CASSLGGFWTGTGELFF.